The 3 T cell receptor beta chains presented below share a single source sample, sequenced in a study of regulatory T cells in long-lasting Graves disease. The time point denotes: persistent/refractory GD, antithyroid drugs over 5 years with positive TRAb. PBMCs were the source of the RNA used for TCR sequencing. Arm-PCR of CDR3 regions with iRepertoire HTBI primers generated TCR beta libraries. TCRdb ran MiXCR on the multiplex PCR reads and lists one entry per CDR3 protein. The sample includes 400,000 to 600,000 distinct CDR3 sequences, roughly 21% of them seen just once. The specimen comprised peripheral blood mononuclear cells (PBMCs), sampled when the disease was refractory, from a patient treated with antithyroid drugs. Receptors were obtained from a female donor with Graves disease.

This clonotype has a count of ten or more. V and J are TRBV12-3 or TRBV12-4 and TRBJ1-2; D might be TRBD1 (6 bases). This CDR3 has 13 amino acids. Trimming removed 7 bases at V and 8 bases at J, with 17 bases between. In nucleotides, the CDR3 is TGTGCCAGCACCTTGCCAGGGGTTCTCGGCTACACCTTC. Its protein is CASTLPGVLGYTF.

The chain carries TRBV29-1 and TRBJ1-2; no reliable D call. This CDR3 has 14 residues. The germline gives CDR1 SQVTM, CDR2 ANQGSEA. V lost 0 bases, J lost 8 bases, and 16 bases lay in between. CDR3 region: CSVEDPNSPGGYTF. As DNA, the CDR3 is TGCAGCGTTGAAGATCCCAACAGCCCGGGGGGCTACACCTTC.

This clonotype occurred a few times. V gene TRBV4-1 combines with J gene TRBJ1-2, with D possibly being TRBD1 (6 bases). The CDR3 loop spans 16 amino acids. Germline V gene sequence: CDR1 MGHRA, CDR2 YSYEKL. Trimming left V 0 bases short and J 0 bases short, with 11 bases between. The CDR3 sequence: CASSQEVEGANYGYTF. CDR3 nucleotides: TGCGCCAGCAGCCAAGAAGTGGAGGGGGCTAACTATGGCTACACCTTC.